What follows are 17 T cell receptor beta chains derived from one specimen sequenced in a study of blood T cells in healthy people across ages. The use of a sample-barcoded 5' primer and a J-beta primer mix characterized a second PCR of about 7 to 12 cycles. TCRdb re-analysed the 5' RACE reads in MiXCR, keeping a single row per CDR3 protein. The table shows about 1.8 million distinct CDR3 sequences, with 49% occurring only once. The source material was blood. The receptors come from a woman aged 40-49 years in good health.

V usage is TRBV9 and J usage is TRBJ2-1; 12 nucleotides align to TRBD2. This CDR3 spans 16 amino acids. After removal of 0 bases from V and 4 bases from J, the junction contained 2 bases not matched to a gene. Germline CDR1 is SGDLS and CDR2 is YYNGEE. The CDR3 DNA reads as TGTGCCAGCAGCGTAGCTGGGACTAGCGGGTACAATGAGCAGTTCTTC. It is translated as CASSVAGTSGYNEQFF.

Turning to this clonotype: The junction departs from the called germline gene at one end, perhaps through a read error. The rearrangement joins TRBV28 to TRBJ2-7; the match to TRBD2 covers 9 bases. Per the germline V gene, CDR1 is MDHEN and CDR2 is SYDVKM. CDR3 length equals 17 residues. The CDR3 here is CASSLRTSASGLGTQNF. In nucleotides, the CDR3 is TGTGCCAGCAGCCTGCGGACTAGCGCGAGTGGGTTAGGGACCCAGAACTTC.

CDR3 protein: CASSESRGLPNEKLFF. CDR3 bases: TGTGCCAGCAGTGAATCAAGGGGTCTCCCTAATGAAAAACTGTTTTTT. The V and J genes are TRBV25-1 and TRBJ1-4; a possible D gene is TRBD1 (5 bases). Per germline, CDR1 MGHDK and CDR2 SYGVNS. This CDR3 spans 16 amino acids. V dropped 1 base and J dropped 3 bases, with 12 bases sitting between them.

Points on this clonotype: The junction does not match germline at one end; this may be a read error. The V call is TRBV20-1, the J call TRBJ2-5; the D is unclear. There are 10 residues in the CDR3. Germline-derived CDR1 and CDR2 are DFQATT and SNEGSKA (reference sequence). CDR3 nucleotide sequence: TGCAGTGCCAGTGAAGAGACCCGGTACTTC. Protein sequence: CSASEETRYF.

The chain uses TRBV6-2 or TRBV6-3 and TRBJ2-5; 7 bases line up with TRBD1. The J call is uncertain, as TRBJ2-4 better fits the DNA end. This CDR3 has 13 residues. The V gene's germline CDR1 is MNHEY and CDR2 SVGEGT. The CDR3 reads CASSNRGRNIQYF. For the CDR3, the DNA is TGTGCCAGCAGCAACAGGGGCCGAAACATTCAGTACTTC.

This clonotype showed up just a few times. This CDR3 is CATSDSGFTSYTF. CDR3 nucleotide sequence: TGTGCCACCAGTGATTCAGGGTTTACGAGCTACACCTTC. V is TRBV24-1 and J is TRBJ1-2, with D maybe TRBD1 (5 bases). V was clipped by 2 bases and J by 9 bases, with 12 bases between them. CDR3 length: 13 residues. Germline values: CDR1 KGHDR, CDR2 SFDVKD.

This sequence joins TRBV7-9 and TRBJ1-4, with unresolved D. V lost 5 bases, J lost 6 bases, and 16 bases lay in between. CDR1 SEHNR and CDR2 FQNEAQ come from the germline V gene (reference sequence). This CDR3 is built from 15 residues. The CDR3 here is CASSRPSNRDEKLFF. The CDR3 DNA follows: TGTGCCAGCAGCCGACCGTCGAATAGGGATGAAAAACTGTTTTTT.

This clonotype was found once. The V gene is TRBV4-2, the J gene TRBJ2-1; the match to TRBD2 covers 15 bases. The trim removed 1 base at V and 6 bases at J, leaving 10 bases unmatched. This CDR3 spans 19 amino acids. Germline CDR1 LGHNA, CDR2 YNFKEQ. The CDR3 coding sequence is TGTGCCAGCAGCCAAGTCTCGGGACTAGCGGGGGGCGGGACCAATGAGCAGTTCTTC. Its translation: CASSQVSGLAGGGTNEQFF.

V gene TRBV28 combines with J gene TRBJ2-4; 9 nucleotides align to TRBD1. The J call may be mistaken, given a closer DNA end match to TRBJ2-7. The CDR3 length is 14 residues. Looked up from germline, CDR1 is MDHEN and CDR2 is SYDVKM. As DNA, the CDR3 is TGTGCCAGCAACGTCGAGACAGGGGGCTACGAGCAGTACTTC. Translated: CASNVETGGYEQYF.

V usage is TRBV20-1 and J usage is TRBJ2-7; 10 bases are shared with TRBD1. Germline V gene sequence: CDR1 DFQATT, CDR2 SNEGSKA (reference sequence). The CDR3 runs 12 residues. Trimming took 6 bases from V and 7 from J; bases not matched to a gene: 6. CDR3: CSASGQGREQYF. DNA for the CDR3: TGCAGTGCCTCGGGACAGGGGCGAGAGCAGTACTTC.

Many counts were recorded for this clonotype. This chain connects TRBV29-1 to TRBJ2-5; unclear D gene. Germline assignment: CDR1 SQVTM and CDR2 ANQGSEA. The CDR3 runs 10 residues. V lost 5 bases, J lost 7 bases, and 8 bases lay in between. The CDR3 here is CSVPLGTQYF. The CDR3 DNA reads TGCAGCGTTCCCCTGGGGACCCAGTACTTC. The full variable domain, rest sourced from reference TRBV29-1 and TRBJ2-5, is SAVISQKPSRDICQRGTSLTIQCQVDSQVTMMFWYRQQPGQSLTLIATANQGSEATYESGFVIDKFPISRPNLTFSTLTVSNMSPEDSSIYLCSVPLGTQYFGPGTRLLVL.

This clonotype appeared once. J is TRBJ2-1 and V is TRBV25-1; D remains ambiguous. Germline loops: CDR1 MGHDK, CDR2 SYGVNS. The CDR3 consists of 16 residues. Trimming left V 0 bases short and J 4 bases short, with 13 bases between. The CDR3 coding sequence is TGTGCCAGCAGTGAATATAAGGGCTTGGGGTACAATGAGCAGTTCTTC. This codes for CASSEYKGLGYNEQFF.

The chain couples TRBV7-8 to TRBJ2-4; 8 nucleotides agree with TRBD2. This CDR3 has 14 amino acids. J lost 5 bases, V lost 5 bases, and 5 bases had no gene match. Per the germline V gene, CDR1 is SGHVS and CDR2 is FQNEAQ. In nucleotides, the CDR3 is TGTGCCAGCAGCCGGGGGGGGGATCAAAACATTCAGTACTTC. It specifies CASSRGGDQNIQYF.

Written as DNA, the CDR3 is TGTGCCAGCAGTCGGGACTTGGTAGATACGCAGTATTTT. Translating gives CASSRDLVDTQYF. The V and J genes are TRBV6-5 and TRBJ2-3; D may be TRBD2 (6 bases). V dropped 5 bases and J dropped 5 bases, with 11 bases sitting between them. The germline gives CDR1 MNHEY, CDR2 SVGAGI. The CDR3 extends over 13 amino acids.

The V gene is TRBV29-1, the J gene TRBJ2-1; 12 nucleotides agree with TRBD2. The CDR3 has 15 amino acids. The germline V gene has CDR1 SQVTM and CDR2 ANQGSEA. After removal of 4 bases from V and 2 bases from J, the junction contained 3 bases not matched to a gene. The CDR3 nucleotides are TGCAGCGTTGCGGCTAGCGGGGGGGCCTACAATGAGCAGTTCTTC. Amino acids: CSVAASGGAYNEQFF.

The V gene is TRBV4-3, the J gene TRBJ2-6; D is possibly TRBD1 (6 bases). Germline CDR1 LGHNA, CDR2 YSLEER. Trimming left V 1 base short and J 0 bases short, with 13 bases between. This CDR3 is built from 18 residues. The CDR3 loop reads CASSQARQVFSGANVLTF. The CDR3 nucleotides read TGCGCCAGCAGCCAAGCAAGACAGGTCTTCTCTGGGGCCAACGTCCTGACTTTC.

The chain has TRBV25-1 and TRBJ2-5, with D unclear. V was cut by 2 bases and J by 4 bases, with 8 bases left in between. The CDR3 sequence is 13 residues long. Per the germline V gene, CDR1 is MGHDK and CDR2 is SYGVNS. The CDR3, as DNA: TGTGCCAGCAGTGAACTAGTAAGAGAGACCCAGTACTTC. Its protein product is CASSELVRETQYF. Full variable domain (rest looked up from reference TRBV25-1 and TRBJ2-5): EADIYQTPRYLVIGTGKKITLECSQTMGHDKMYWYQQDPGMELHLIHYSYGVNSTEKGDLSSESTVSRIRTEHFPLTLESARPSHTSQYLCASSELVRETQYFGPGTRLLVL.